The rows below give T cell receptor beta chains drawn from one sample of a study of blood T cell repertoires in COVID-19. The assay was immunoSEQ multiplex PCR, and TCRdb's table has in-frame clones only and misses some. The sample consists of 130,000 to 150,000 clones, over 70% of them appearing once. Sequences were obtained from peripheral blood. The receptors come from a man over 45 who had recovered from COVID-19. Both conserved end residues are part of each CDR3. Fields, in order: clone size, D gene, J gene, V gene, CDR3 DNA, CDR3 protein. A D gene is named only where the DNA matches it firmly. Where a row states a size, it is once, few, many or the class of an expanded clone; other rows omit it.

abundance: NA; d_gene: TRBD1; j_gene: TRBJ2-7; v_gene: TRBV6-6; CDR3nt: TGTGCCAGCAGAACAGGGGGCCAAGTAATGGACGAGCAGTACTTC; CDR3aa: CASRTGGQVMDEQYF
abundance: NA; d_gene: TRBD1; j_gene: TRBJ2-7; v_gene: TRBV6-2/TRBV6-3; CDR3nt: TGTGCCAGCAGTTACGCGACAGGGGGCTTCTCCTACGAGCAGTACTTC; CDR3aa: CASSYATGGFSYEQYF
abundance: NA; d_gene: NA; j_gene: TRBJ2-5; v_gene: TRBV11-2; CDR3nt: TGTGCCAGCAGCTCGGACAGTTTCCAAGAGACCCAGTACTTC; CDR3aa: CASSSDSFQETQYF
abundance: NA; d_gene: TRBD1; j_gene: TRBJ1-2; v_gene: TRBV19; CDR3nt: TGTGCCAGTAGTCACAGGGACAGGGCCTATGGCTACACCTTC; CDR3aa: CASSHRDRAYGYTF
abundance: NA; d_gene: TRBD2; j_gene: TRBJ2-1; v_gene: TRBV11-2; CDR3nt: TGTGCCAGCAGCCTAGGACTAGCGAACTCCAATGAGCAGTTCTTC; CDR3aa: CASSLGLANSNEQFF
abundance: NA; d_gene: TRBD2; j_gene: TRBJ2-7; v_gene: TRBV11-1; CDR3nt: TGTGCCAGCGGAAAGAGCGGGGCCGACTACGAGCAGTACTTC; CDR3aa: CASGKSGADYEQYF
abundance: NA; d_gene: TRBD1; j_gene: TRBJ2-6; v_gene: TRBV18; CDR3nt: TGTGCCAGCTCGAAGGGACAGGGGGCCTCTGGGGCCAACGTCCTGACTTTC; CDR3aa: CASSKGQGASGANVLTF
abundance: NA; d_gene: NA; j_gene: TRBJ2-1; v_gene: TRBV19; CDR3nt: TGTGCCAGTAGTATCCGGGGCTACAATGAGCAGTTCTTC; CDR3aa: CASSIRGYNEQFF
abundance: NA; d_gene: NA; j_gene: TRBJ2-5; v_gene: TRBV7-2; CDR3nt: TGTGCCAGCAGCTTACCGACCACTCCCTGGCGGATCCAAGAGACCCAGTACTTC; CDR3aa: CASSLPTTPWRIQETQYF
abundance: NA; d_gene: NA; j_gene: TRBJ1-1; v_gene: TRBV2; CDR3nt: TGTGCCAGCAGTGAGATGGGGGCCCAGGAAACTGAAGCTTTCTTT; CDR3aa: CASSEMGAQETEAFF
abundance: NA; d_gene: NA; j_gene: TRBJ1-1; v_gene: TRBV3-1/TRBV3-2; CDR3nt: TGTGCCAGCAGCCCCGATGGGTCGAGGACTGAAGCTTTCTTT; CDR3aa: CASSPDGSRTEAFF
abundance: NA; d_gene: NA; j_gene: TRBJ2-1; v_gene: TRBV5-5; CDR3nt: TGTGCCAGCAGCTTGCTCCAGAGAGGAGTTGAACCCGAGTTCTTC; CDR3aa: CASSLLQRGVEPEFF
abundance: NA; d_gene: NA; j_gene: TRBJ1-4; v_gene: TRBV18; CDR3nt: TGTGCCAGCTCACTCGACGGACAAAATGGTAAACTGTTTTTT; CDR3aa: CASSLDGQNGKLFF
abundance: NA; d_gene: NA; j_gene: TRBJ2-5; v_gene: TRBV5-1; CDR3nt: TGCGCCAGCAGCTTGGAGGGTCAGGGAGAGACCCAGTACTTC; CDR3aa: CASSLEGQGETQYF
abundance: NA; d_gene: NA; j_gene: TRBJ1-3; v_gene: TRBV7-2; CDR3nt: TGTGCCAGCAGCTTGTTATATGGGAGGTCTACCGGAAACACCATATATTTT; CDR3aa: CASSLLYGRSTGNTIYF
abundance: NA; d_gene: TRBD2; j_gene: TRBJ2-5; v_gene: TRBV5-1; CDR3nt: TGCGCCAGCAGCTTGTCAACTAGCGGGGGATTACAAGAGACCCAGTACTTC; CDR3aa: CASSLSTSGGLQETQYF
abundance: NA; d_gene: TRBD1; j_gene: TRBJ1-2; v_gene: TRBV25-1; CDR3nt: TGTGCCAGCAGTGTACCAGGGGGCGCGGATCAGCATCACACCTTC; CDR3aa: CASSVPGGADQHHTF
abundance: NA; d_gene: NA; j_gene: TRBJ1-2; v_gene: TRBV11-2; CDR3nt: TGTGCCAGCAGCCCTCGGGGTGGGAGCTATGGCTACACCTTC; CDR3aa: CASSPRGGSYGYTF
abundance: NA; d_gene: TRBD2; j_gene: TRBJ2-7; v_gene: TRBV6-2/TRBV6-3; CDR3nt: TGTGCCAGCAGTTACTCGAACCCCGGACTAGCGGGGGGAAGCTCCTACGAGCAGTACTTC; CDR3aa: CASSYSNPGLAGGSSYEQYF
abundance: NA; d_gene: NA; j_gene: TRBJ1-4; v_gene: TRBV5-6; CDR3nt: TGTGCCAGCAGCTTGGCGGGAAATGAAAAACTGTTTTTT; CDR3aa: CASSLAGNEKLFF
abundance: NA; d_gene: TRBD1; j_gene: TRBJ1-2; v_gene: TRBV12-3/TRBV12-4; CDR3nt: TGTGCCAGCAGAGACCGGGACAGGGATGGCTACACCTTC; CDR3aa: CASRDRDRDGYTF
abundance: NA; d_gene: NA; j_gene: TRBJ1-1; v_gene: TRBV6-5; CDR3nt: TGTGCCAGCAGTCATGACGGGGGGCAGGGCACTGAAGCTTTCTTT; CDR3aa: CASSHDGGQGTEAFF
abundance: NA; d_gene: NA; j_gene: TRBJ1-1; v_gene: TRBV9; CDR3nt: TGTGCCAGCAGGAGGGAGGGTGGGAACACTGAAGCTTTCTTT; CDR3aa: CASRREGGNTEAFF
abundance: NA; d_gene: NA; j_gene: TRBJ1-4; v_gene: TRBV6-5; CDR3nt: TGTGCCAGCAGGCGGACAGCCAGGGATGAAAAACTGTTTTTT; CDR3aa: CASRRTARDEKLFF
abundance: NA; d_gene: NA; j_gene: TRBJ2-3; v_gene: TRBV6-6; CDR3nt: TGTGCCAGCAGTTACGGCGGAACTAGCACAGATACGCAGTATTTT; CDR3aa: CASSYGGTSTDTQYF
abundance: NA; d_gene: TRBD1; j_gene: TRBJ1-1; v_gene: TRBV7-2; CDR3nt: TGTGCCAGCAGCCAGACAGGGGGAAACACTGAAGCTTTCTTT; CDR3aa: CASSQTGGNTEAFF
abundance: NA; d_gene: TRBD1; j_gene: TRBJ1-5; v_gene: TRBV5-1; CDR3nt: TGCGCCAGCAGCGCGGGACAGGGGAACCAGCCCCAGCATTTT; CDR3aa: CASSAGQGNQPQHF
abundance: NA; d_gene: TRBD1; j_gene: TRBJ1-2; v_gene: TRBV11-2; CDR3nt: TGTGCCAGCAGCCCGGGACAGGGTTTGAGCTATGGCTACACCTTC; CDR3aa: CASSPGQGLSYGYTF
abundance: NA; d_gene: NA; j_gene: TRBJ2-5; v_gene: TRBV6-5; CDR3nt: TGTGCCAGCAGTTACAGCGGGGAGACCCAGTACTTC; CDR3aa: CASSYSGETQYF
abundance: once; d_gene: TRBD1; j_gene: TRBJ1-4; v_gene: TRBV6-1; CDR3nt: TGTGCCAGCAGTGTACAGGGGGAACGAACTAATGAAAAACTGTTTTTT; CDR3aa: CASSVQGERTNEKLFF
abundance: NA; d_gene: TRBD1; j_gene: TRBJ2-6; v_gene: TRBV27; CDR3nt: TGTGCCAGCAGTTCCGCCACAGGGGTCTGGAGCTCTGGGGCCAACGTCCTGACTTTC; CDR3aa: CASSSATGVWSSGANVLTF
abundance: NA; d_gene: NA; j_gene: TRBJ2-6; v_gene: TRBV4-3; CDR3nt: TGCGCCAGCAGCCAATCCCACAGCTCTGGGGCCAACGTCCTGACTTTC; CDR3aa: CASSQSHSSGANVLTF
abundance: NA; d_gene: TRBD2; j_gene: TRBJ2-1; v_gene: TRBV28; CDR3nt: TGTGCCAGCAGTTTATGGGAGACTAGCGGGGATTACAATGAGCAGTTCTTC; CDR3aa: CASSLWETSGDYNEQFF
abundance: NA; d_gene: TRBD1; j_gene: TRBJ2-5; v_gene: TRBV30; CDR3nt: TGTGCCTGGAGTACTGGGATCGACAGGGGATTTACGGAGACCCAGTACTTC; CDR3aa: CAWSTGIDRGFTETQYF
abundance: NA; d_gene: NA; j_gene: TRBJ1-6; v_gene: TRBV11-3; CDR3nt: TGTGCCAGCAGCTTAGGGGCAGGGACATATAATTCACCCCTCCACTTT; CDR3aa: CASSLGAGTYNSPLHF
abundance: NA; d_gene: NA; j_gene: TRBJ1-2; v_gene: TRBV6-2/TRBV6-3; CDR3nt: TGTGCCAGCAGTCCCGAGGAGGGCCGCATCTATGGCTACACCTTC; CDR3aa: CASSPEEGRIYGYTF
abundance: NA; d_gene: TRBD1; j_gene: TRBJ1-4; v_gene: TRBV6-2/TRBV6-3; CDR3nt: TGTGCCAGCAGCGATACCCCCGGACAGGGATTTGCAACTAATGAAAAACTGTTTTTT; CDR3aa: CASSDTPGQGFATNEKLFF
abundance: NA; d_gene: NA; j_gene: TRBJ1-5; v_gene: TRBV9; CDR3nt: TGTGCCAGCAGCGCGGGTGGAAGTGGAAACAATCAGCCCCAGCATTTT; CDR3aa: CASSAGGSGNNQPQHF
abundance: NA; d_gene: TRBD2; j_gene: TRBJ2-2; v_gene: TRBV5-1; CDR3nt: TGCGCCAGCAGCTTCGGCGGGGGGGCTTGGACCGGGGAGCTGTTTTTT; CDR3aa: CASSFGGGAWTGELFF
abundance: NA; d_gene: NA; j_gene: TRBJ1-2; v_gene: TRBV20-1; CDR3nt: TGCAGTGCCTCGGATGGCTACACCTTC; CDR3aa: CSASDGYTF
abundance: NA; d_gene: TRBD1; j_gene: TRBJ1-2; v_gene: TRBV29-1; CDR3nt: TGCAGCGTTGGACAGGGGGTTAACTATGGCTACACCTTC; CDR3aa: CSVGQGVNYGYTF
abundance: NA; d_gene: NA; j_gene: TRBJ2-5; v_gene: TRBV3-1/TRBV3-2; CDR3nt: TGTGCCAGCAGCCAAGATGGAGTAGCGGTTAATCAAGAGACCCAGTACTTC; CDR3aa: CASSQDGVAVNQETQYF
abundance: NA; d_gene: NA; j_gene: TRBJ1-1; v_gene: TRBV6-1; CDR3nt: TGTGCCAGCAGTGAGTCATATTACGGAGCTTTCTTT; CDR3aa: CASSESYYGAFF
abundance: NA; d_gene: NA; j_gene: TRBJ2-1; v_gene: TRBV6-1; CDR3nt: TGTGCCAGCAGTGAAATCAGGGGCGCCTTTGAGCAGTTCTTC; CDR3aa: CASSEIRGAFEQFF
abundance: NA; d_gene: NA; j_gene: TRBJ1-3; v_gene: TRBV5-5; CDR3nt: TGTGCCAGCAGCTATGAGAGAAACACCATATATTTT; CDR3aa: CASSYERNTIYF
abundance: NA; d_gene: TRBD2; j_gene: TRBJ2-5; v_gene: TRBV12-5; CDR3nt: TGTGCTAGTGGTCCCCGCGGGGGTGAGACCCAGTACTTC; CDR3aa: CASGPRGGETQYF
abundance: once; d_gene: NA; j_gene: TRBJ2-2; v_gene: TRBV19; CDR3nt: TGTGCCAGTAGTATCAGGCAGGGGCTCGGCACCGGGGAGCTGTTTTTT; CDR3aa: CASSIRQGLGTGELFF
abundance: NA; d_gene: NA; j_gene: TRBJ1-1; v_gene: TRBV14; CDR3nt: TGTGCCAGCAGCCAAACCCGCTCAGATTGGAACACTGAAGCTTTCTTT; CDR3aa: CASSQTRSDWNTEAFF
abundance: few; d_gene: TRBD2; j_gene: TRBJ2-5; v_gene: TRBV27; CDR3nt: TGTGCCAGCAGTCCCGAGGGCCCACTAGCGGGGGACCAAGAGACCCAGTACTTC; CDR3aa: CASSPEGPLAGDQETQYF
abundance: NA; d_gene: NA; j_gene: TRBJ1-2; v_gene: TRBV6-5; CDR3nt: TGTGGAGCGGGGGAGGGGGGGTTAATCTATGGCTACACCTTC; CDR3aa: CGAGEGGLIYGYTF
abundance: NA; d_gene: TRBD1; j_gene: TRBJ1-1; v_gene: TRBV19; CDR3nt: TGTGCCAGTAGTATAGGGGACAGTCAAATAGACACTGAAGCTTTCTTT; CDR3aa: CASSIGDSQIDTEAFF
abundance: NA; d_gene: TRBD1; j_gene: TRBJ2-7; v_gene: TRBV11-2; CDR3nt: TGTGCCAGCAGCCTAATACAGGGGACCTACGAGCAGTACTTC; CDR3aa: CASSLIQGTYEQYF